This T cell receptor (beta chain) was captured in a study of blood T cell repertoires in COVID-19 (TCRdb year 2020). For the wider study: Collaborator samples came from the United States, Italy and Spain and covered acute and convalescent phases of COVID-19. The prospective study material was composed of cDNA or gDNA derived from T cells, B-cell-depleted T cells, or PBMCs. Deeply sampled blood TCRbeta repertoires from subjects exposed to, actively infected with, or recovered from COVID-19 were included in the dataset. The repertoires were released in a freely available public database intended as a resource for research on the immune response to SARS-CoV-2. Samples were obtained from the ongoing ImmuneRACE study (first 160 participants) and from about 1,300 subjects provided by 6 global collaborators. A de-identified subject ID, COVID-19 status, age in years and sex were almost always included in the sample metadata. Where available, HLA class I and class II types were obtained from metadata supplied by the sample provider rather than from assay-based typing.

TCRbeta CDR3 regions were amplified from genomic DNA using the immunoSEQ Assay, a bias-controlled multiplex PCR. The paper's data handling went like this. Nucleated cell counts per sample were estimated from amplification of reference gene primers within the assay. To quantify the absolute abundance of each unique TCRbeta CDR3 rearrangement, sequence reads were collapsed and filtered. Productive Simpson clonality was computed per sample as the square root of Simpson's diversity index over productive rearrangements. As stored in TCRdb, this immuneACCESS dataset retains in-frame rearrangements with V and J assigned. A fraction of the clones does not appear; measured against another copy, unresolved V genes explain less than half of the discrepancy, and the remainder lacks a known reason. That table is the source of V, J and clone size, and D and trimming were worked out from the DNA. For this sample the table gives roughly 700,000 clones, of which 80% to 90% were detected only once. Of the sample, under 0.3% is held by the ten largest clones.

The collaborating institutions used their own protocols to collect whole blood in K2EDTA tubes. For TCRbeta analysis, collaborators shipped samples in one of three forms: frozen whole blood, isolated PBMCs, or DNA extracted from either of those sample types. This clone appeared a single time. The specificity of this receptor is unknown. Within one base of it there is no much larger clone, and no base qualities were kept. CDR1 and CDR2, looked up from the germline V gene, are MDHEN and SYDVKM. The CDR3 runs 16 amino acids, cysteine and phenylalanine included. The kept DNA is CDR3 alone, 48 bases in frame from the first base. V is pruned by 8 bases and J by 4 bases, leaving 6 bases of the junction without a gene match. What the work shows at the level of the full study, not this receptor alone: The quantity of clinical and demographic metadata differed by source and by participant and was supplied without curation.

The receptor chain draws on TRBV28 and TRBJ2-1; TRBD2 matches 15 bases in the middle. This sequence was found in a woman aged 18-29 years with acute or convalescent COVID-19. Sequences were obtained from peripheral blood. The CDR3 protein: CASRPGLAGGYNEQFF. Here is the DNA: TGTGCCAGCCGACCGGGACTAGCGGGGGGTTACAATGAGCAGTTCTTC.